The sequence of this T cell receptor (beta chain) was determined in a study of shared clonotypes between healthy human individuals. Study-level points and caveats: Across subsets, estimated richness was generally greater for naive than for memory populations. Rarefaction showed that sequencing of sorted subsets was incomplete (despite large depth).

The assay ran at deep level. The data were produced by immunoSEQ multiplex PCR, yet TCRdb's version contains in-frame clones alone and is incomplete. Of 2,500,000 or so clones in the sample, around 90% were seen once. On this clone itself: Its specificity is unknown.

Trimming took 1 base from V and 9 from J; bases not matched to a gene: 8. This CDR3 comprises 15 residues. Per the germline V gene, CDR1 is MNHNS and CDR2 is SASEGT. CD4+ cells were split into CD45RA+ naive and CD45RA-negative memory subsets. This TCR was sampled from a man between 18 and 35 years old in good health. Some clones in this sample may be carry-over from other donors' samples. V usage is TRBV6-1 and J usage is TRBJ2-1; 8 bases map to TRBD2. The specimen was naive CD4+ T cells from PBMCs. The subset was: CD45RA+ positively selected. Here the CDR3 DNA reads TGTGCCAGCAGTGAAGTGGTAGCGGGATACGTTGAGCAGTTCTTC. This sequence encodes CASSEVVAGYVEQFF.